The clone carrying this TCR beta chain occurred many times. Genomic DNA served as the source from which two-round multiplex PCR generated TCR beta CDR3 amplicons. Primers specific to each TRBV and TRBJ gene were used in first-round PCR. One entry per CDR3 protein results from TCRdb running MiXCR on the multiplex PCR reads. The sample carries 25,000 to 35,000 distinct CDR3 sequences, around 32% recorded once. This entry belongs to a study of prognosis after radiotherapy for stage I lung cancer. Study-wide context: SBRT radiotherapy used 3 to 5 fractions and a biologically effective dose of at least 100 Gy.

This CDR3 has 16 residues. V lost 3 bases to trimming and J lost 0 bases; unmatched junction nucleotides: 7. CDR1 and CDR2 (germline): DFQATT, SNEGSKA (reference sequence). The sample in question was PBMCs, obtained before or after stereotactic body radiation therapy (not recorded which). V gene TRBV20-1 combines with J gene TRBJ2-2, with 7 bases matching TRBD2. The receptor was derived from a donor of 50 years or more with non-small cell lung cancer. The CDR3 here is CSASRRERANTGELFF. CDR3 coding DNA: TGCAGTGCTAGTAGGCGGGAGCGAGCGAACACCGGGGAGCTGTTTTTT.